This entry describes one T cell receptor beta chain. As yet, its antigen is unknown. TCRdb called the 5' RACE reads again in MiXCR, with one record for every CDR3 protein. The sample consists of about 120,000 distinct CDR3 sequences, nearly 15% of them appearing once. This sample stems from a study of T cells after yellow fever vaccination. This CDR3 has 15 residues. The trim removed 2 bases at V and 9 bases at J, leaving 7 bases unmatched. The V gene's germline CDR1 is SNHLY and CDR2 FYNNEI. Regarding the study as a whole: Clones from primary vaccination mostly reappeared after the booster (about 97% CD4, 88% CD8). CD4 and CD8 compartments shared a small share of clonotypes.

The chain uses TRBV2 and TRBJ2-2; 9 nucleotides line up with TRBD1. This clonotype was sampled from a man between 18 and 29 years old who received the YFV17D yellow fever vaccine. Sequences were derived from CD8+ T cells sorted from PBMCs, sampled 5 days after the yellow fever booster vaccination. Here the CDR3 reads CASSEPGQGLWELFF. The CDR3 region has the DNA TGTGCCAGCAGTGAACCGGGACAGGGTCTATGGGAGCTGTTTTTT.